These 23 T cell receptor beta chains originate from one sample sequenced in a study of read filtering for tumor transcriptome and immune sequencing. The library was built from 400 ng RNA with molecular barcoded adaptors for alpha/delta and beta/gamma chains. TCRdb recomputed calls from the reads with MiXCR, one row per CDR3 protein. The sample yields 49,000 or so distinct CDR3 sequences, approximately 12% seen once. Sequencing used a population of CD138-negative cells sorted from bone marrow. These receptor sequences come from a donor at least 40 years old with multiple myeloma.

This clonotype was counted ten times or more. The chain joins TRBV2 to TRBJ2-1; D may be TRBD2 (5 bases). The CDR3 extends over 13 amino acids. Trimming shortened V by 11 bases and J by 6 bases, and 17 bases separated the two germline ends. Germline lookup yields CDR1 SNHLY and CDR2 FYNNEI. The CDR3 bases are TGTGCCGGAAAATCACTAGGAGTCAATGAGCAGTTCTTC. Its translation: CAGKSLGVNEQFF.

As concerns this clonotype: A much larger clone differs from this one at a single base, so this may be a read error. The rearrangement uses TRBV18 and TRBJ2-5; D uncertain. Trimming took 6 bases from V and 2 from J, leaving 10 bases between them. Germline assignment: CDR1 KGHSH and CDR2 LQKENI. This CDR3 contains 13 residues. The CDR3 region is CASSNTRQETQYF. The CDR3 DNA follows: TGTGCCAGCTCGAACACTCGTCAAGAGACCCAGTACTTC.

In its sample, this clonotype was seen many times. V usage is TRBV20-1 and J usage is TRBJ2-3; 8 bases are a match to TRBD2. The CDR3 spans 15 residues. Germline V CDR1 and CDR2: DFQATT, SNEGSKA (reference sequence). After removal of 3 bases from V and 4 bases from J, the junction contained 9 bases not matched to a gene. Here the CDR3 reads CSASYSGAGADTQYF. The CDR3 nucleotides read TGCAGTGCTAGCTATAGCGGGGCGGGAGCAGATACGCAGTATTTT.

Concerning this clonotype itself: A far larger clone is one nucleotide away, so this likely arose from a read error. V is TRBV11-1 and J is TRBJ2-1, with D possibly being TRBD2 (5 bases). Germline lookup yields CDR1 SGHAT and CDR2 FQDESV (reference sequence). The CDR3 has 12 amino acids. This chain's CDR3 is CAGSTGLNEQFF. CDR3 nucleotides: TGTGCCGGCAGCACCGGACTGAATGAGCAGTTCTTC.

Many counts were recorded for this clonotype. This rearrangement joins TRBV20-1 to TRBJ2-3, with 7 bases fitting TRBD1. The CDR3 totals 13 residues. The J segment lost 1 base and the V segment lost 3 bases, leaving 1 base of the junction unmatched. The V gene's germline CDR1 is DFQATT and CDR2 SNEGSKA (reference sequence). CDR3 sequence: CSASDRGTDTQYF. The CDR3 coding sequence is TGCAGTGCTAGTGACAGGGGCACAGATACGCAGTATTTT.

This clonotype was recorded many times. V usage is TRBV6-6 and J usage is TRBJ2-7; tentative D call: TRBD2 (6 bases). The V and J ends lost 8 bases and 4 bases respectively, with 12 bases between them. Germline lookup yields CDR1 MNHNY and CDR2 SVGAGI (reference sequence). This CDR3 has 12 amino acids. The CDR3 region is CASSGERYEQYF. The DNA of the CDR3 is TGTGCCAGCTCGGGGGAGAGGTACGAGCAGTACTTC.

This clonotype was seen at least ten times. The V call is TRBV7-2, the J call TRBJ2-1, with D unresolved. Germline V gene sequence: CDR1 SGHTA, CDR2 FQGNSA. This CDR3 comprises 14 residues. V lost 2 bases and J 5 bases, leaving 10 bases between the germline ends. CDR3 coding DNA: TGTGCCAGCAGCTTATCTTGGGTTAACAATGAGCAGTTCTTC. Residues: CASSLSWVNNEQFF.

This clonotype was counted ten times or more. The chain is built from TRBV18 and TRBJ1-1; a weak D match, TRBD1 (5 bases). V shed 2 bases and J shed 3 bases, with 10 bases lying between them. This CDR3 contains 14 residues. CDR1 is KGHSH and CDR2 is LQKENI in the germline V gene. CDR3 coding DNA: TGTGCCAGCTCACCAATCGGGGGTTACACTGAAGCTTTCTTT. It translates to CASSPIGGYTEAFF.

This clonotype was seen many times. The V gene is TRBV4-1, the J gene TRBJ2-6; the D gene is possibly TRBD1 (5 bases). The germline gives CDR1 MGHRA, CDR2 YSYEKL. V was clipped by 4 bases and J by 2 bases, with 12 bases between them. The CDR3 runs 16 residues. In nucleotides, the CDR3 is TGCGCCAGCAGCCGTCCCCAGGGCCCTGGGGCCAACGTCCTGACTTTC. The encoded protein is CASSRPQGPGANVLTF.

Points on this clonotype: This may be a read error, as it is one base from a much larger clone. V and J are TRBV19 and TRBJ2-5; D may be TRBD1 (6 bases). The CDR3 is made up of 13 amino acids. The V end lost 5 bases, the J end lost 4 bases, and 11 bases lay between the germline ends. Germline CDR1 reads LNHDA; CDR2 reads SQIVND (reference sequence). CDR3 bases: TGTGCCAGTAGTGTTGGACAGCGAGAGACCCAGTACTTC. Translated: CASSVGQRETQYF.

This clonotype was seen many times. V and J are TRBV30 and TRBJ2-3; no reliable D call. The CDR3 length is 12 residues. Germline V gene data show CDR1 as GTSNPN and CDR2 as SVGIG (reference sequence). Trimming pared 2 bases from V and 4 bases from J, leaving 7 bases between. The CDR3, as DNA: TGTGCCTGGAGTCCGGATTCAGATACGCAGTATTTT. Translation: CAWSPDSDTQYF.

This clonotype was found many times. This sequence joins TRBV7-7 and TRBJ2-5; TRBD1 is a possible D gene (6 bases). Germline values: CDR1 SSHAT, CDR2 FNYEAQ (reference sequence). This CDR3 has 13 residues. V was shortened by 11 bases and J by 5 bases, with 18 bases between the two germline ends. The CDR3 spells CAAGPGAPETQYF. The CDR3 DNA reads as TGTGCCGCGGGTCCAGGGGCCCCGGAGACCCAGTACTTC. The full variable domain, in which reference TRBV7-7 and TRBJ2-5 provide the parts outside the CDR3, is GAGVSQSPRYKVTKRGQDVTLRCDPISSHATLYWYQQALGQGPEFLTYFNYEAQPDKSGLPSDRFSAERPEGSISTLTIQRTEQRDSAMYRCAAGPGAPETQYFGPGTRLLVL.

Many counts were recorded for this clonotype. The rearrangement links TRBV11-2 to TRBJ2-2; D gene unclear. Germline V gene sequence: CDR1 SGHAT, CDR2 FQNNGV. The CDR3 length is 13 residues. Trimming stripped 0 bases from V and 4 bases from J, with 3 bases between. The DNA for the CDR3 is TGTGCCAGCAGCTTAGATCCCACCGGGGAGCTGTTTTTT. Translation: CASSLDPTGELFF.

This clonotype showed up many times. V and J are TRBV29-1 and TRBJ2-7, with D maybe TRBD1 (5 bases). The ends were cut back, 0 bases at V and 0 bases at J, with 15 bases in the middle. The CDR3 covers 16 residues. Looked up from germline, CDR1 is SQVTM and CDR2 is ANQGSEA. The CDR3 is CSVEDRKGSASYEQYF. The CDR3 bases are TGCAGCGTTGAAGATCGAAAGGGGTCTGCCTCCTACGAGCAGTACTTC.

This clonotype is deemed medium-sized. The chain has TRBV29-1 and TRBJ2-1; 7 positions match TRBD2. Trimming cost V 4 bases and J 7 bases; bases outside gene matches: 4. The germline gives CDR1 SQVTM, CDR2 ANQGSEA. The CDR3 is made up of 12 amino acids. The CDR3 sequence: CSVGGGGNEQFF. The DNA for the CDR3 is TGCAGCGTTGGGGGGGGAGGGAATGAGCAGTTCTTC.

This clonotype was seen ten or more times. The gene calls are TRBV29-1 and TRBJ1-1; TRBD1 might be the D (5 bases). Germline V lookup: CDR1 SQVTM, CDR2 ANQGSEA. V lost 0 bases and J 4 bases, leaving 15 bases between the germline ends. CDR3 length equals 15 residues. The CDR3: CSVEDSRDWGTEAFF. The CDR3 DNA follows: TGCAGCGTTGAAGACTCCCGGGACTGGGGCACTGAAGCTTTCTTT.

The table lists this clonotype with many counts. J is TRBJ1-1 and V is TRBV6-5; D possibly corresponds to TRBD1 (5 bases). V was trimmed by 0 bases and J by 3 bases, leaving 8 bases between them. This CDR3 is built from 14 residues. CDR1 is MNHEY and CDR2 is SVGAGI in the germline V gene. CDR3 protein: CASSYSRGDTEAFF. The CDR3 region has the DNA TGTGCCAGCAGTTACTCCCGAGGGGACACTGAAGCTTTCTTT.

The chain joins TRBV11-2 to TRBJ2-1, with TRBD2 identical over 10 bases. The germline V gene has CDR1 SGHAT and CDR2 FQNNGV. The ends lost 4 bases at V and 14 bases at J; junction bases unmatched: 8. This CDR3 comprises 13 residues. The CDR3 protein is CASSSIAGGYEFF. CDR3 nucleotide sequence: TGTGCCAGCAGCTCCATAGCGGGAGGCTACGAGTTCTTC.

This clonotype was picked up many times. The gene calls are TRBV7-9 and TRBJ2-1; D is unresolved. Between the trimmed V and J ends, which lost 5 bases and 9 bases, there was a span of 14 bases. The CDR3 totals 13 residues. Germline CDR1 reads SEHNR; CDR2 reads FQNEAQ (reference sequence). CDR3 DNA: TGTGCCAGCAGCCTTGTTTCCCGGAGTGAGCAGTTCTTC. As protein: CASSLVSRSEQFF. Full variable domain (rest looked up from reference TRBV7-9 and TRBJ2-1): DTGVSQNPRHKITKRGQNVTFRCDPISEHNRLYWYRQTLGQGPEFLTYFQNEAQLEKSRLLSDRFSAERPKGSFSTLEIQRTEQGDSAMYLCASSLVSRSEQFFGPGTRLTVL.

This clonotype was counted many times. CDR3 nucleotides: TGTGCCAGCAGCCACACCGGGACTCCCCCAGAGACCCAGTACTTC. It translates to CASSHTGTPPETQYF. The rearrangement uses TRBV3-2 and TRBJ2-5; the table names TRBD2, a call not compared with the DNA. TRBV3-2 is noted as a pseudogene. The CDR3 extends over 15 amino acids.

This chain connects TRBV29-1 to TRBJ2-6, with 8 positions matching TRBD1. The CDR3 sequence is 16 residues long. In germline, CDR1 is SQVTM, CDR2 ANQGSEA. With V trimmed by 6 bases and J by 5 bases, 12 bases remained unmatched. The CDR3, as DNA: TGCAGCGTGGGACAGGAGGCCGGGTCTAGGGCCAACGTCCTGACTTTC. As protein: CSVGQEAGSRANVLTF.

This clonotype was observed many times. The J gene is TRBJ2-5, the V gene TRBV7-3; D might be TRBD2 (6 bases). The CDR3 covers 15 residues. V gave up 3 bases and J gave up 4 bases, with 15 bases separating them. In germline, CDR1 is SGHTA, CDR2 FQGTGA. CDR3 sequence: CASSFQGGARETQYF. In nucleotides, the CDR3 is TGTGCCAGCAGCTTCCAAGGCGGGGCCCGAGAGACCCAGTACTTC.

This clonotype was seen repeatedly, ten times or more. The rearrangement joins TRBV6-2 or TRBV6-3 to TRBJ2-1; D is undetermined. Germline V gives CDR1 MNHEY, CDR2 SVGEGT. The CDR3 has 16 residues. Trimming pared 7 bases from V and 0 bases from J, leaving 16 bases between. In nucleotides, the CDR3 is TGTGCCAGCACTGAGGCAGCGATTAGCTCCTACAATGAGCAGTTCTTC. It yields the protein CASTEAAISSYNEQFF.